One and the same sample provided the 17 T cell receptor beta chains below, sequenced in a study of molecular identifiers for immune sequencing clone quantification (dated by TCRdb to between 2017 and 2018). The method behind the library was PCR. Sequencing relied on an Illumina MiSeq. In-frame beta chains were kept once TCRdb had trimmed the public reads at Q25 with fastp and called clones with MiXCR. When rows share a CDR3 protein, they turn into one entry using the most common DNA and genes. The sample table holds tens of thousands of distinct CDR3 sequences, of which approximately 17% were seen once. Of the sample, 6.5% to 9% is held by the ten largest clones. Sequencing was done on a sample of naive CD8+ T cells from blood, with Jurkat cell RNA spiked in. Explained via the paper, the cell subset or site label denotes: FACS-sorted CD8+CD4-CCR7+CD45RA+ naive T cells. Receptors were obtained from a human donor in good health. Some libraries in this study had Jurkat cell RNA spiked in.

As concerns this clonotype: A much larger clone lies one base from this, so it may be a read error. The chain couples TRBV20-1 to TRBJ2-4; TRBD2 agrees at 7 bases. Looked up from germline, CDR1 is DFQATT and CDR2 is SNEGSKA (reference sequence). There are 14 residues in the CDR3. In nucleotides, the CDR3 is TGCAGTGCTAGCGGGAGGACGGCCAAAAACGTTCAGTACTTC. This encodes CSASGRTAKNVQYF.

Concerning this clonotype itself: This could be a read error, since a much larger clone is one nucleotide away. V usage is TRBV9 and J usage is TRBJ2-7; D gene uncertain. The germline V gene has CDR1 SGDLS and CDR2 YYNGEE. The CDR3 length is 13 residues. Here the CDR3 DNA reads TGTGCCAGCAGCGTAGAGGGCTCCTACAAGCAGTACTTC. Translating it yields CASSVEGSYKQYF.

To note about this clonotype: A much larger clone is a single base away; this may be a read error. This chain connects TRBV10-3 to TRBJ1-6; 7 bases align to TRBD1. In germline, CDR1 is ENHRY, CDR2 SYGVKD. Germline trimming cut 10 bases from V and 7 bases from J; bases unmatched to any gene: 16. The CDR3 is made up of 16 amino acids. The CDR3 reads CATRKSGDRVNSPLHF. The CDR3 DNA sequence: TGTGCCACCAGAAAATCTGGCGACAGGGTAAATTCACCCCTCCACTTT.

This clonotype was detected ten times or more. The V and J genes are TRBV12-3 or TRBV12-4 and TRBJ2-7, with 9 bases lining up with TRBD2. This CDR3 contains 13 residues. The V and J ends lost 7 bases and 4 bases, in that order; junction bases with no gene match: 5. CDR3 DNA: TGTGCCAGCAAGCGGGAGGTAGGGTACGAGCAGTACTTC. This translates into CASKREVGYEQYF.

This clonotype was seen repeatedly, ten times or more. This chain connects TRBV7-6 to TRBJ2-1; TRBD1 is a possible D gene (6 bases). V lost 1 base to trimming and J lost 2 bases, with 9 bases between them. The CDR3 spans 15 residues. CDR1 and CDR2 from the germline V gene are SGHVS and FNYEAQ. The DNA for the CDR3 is TGTGCCAGCAGCTTAGAGGGGGAAGCCTACAATGAGCAGTTCTTC. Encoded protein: CASSLEGEAYNEQFF.

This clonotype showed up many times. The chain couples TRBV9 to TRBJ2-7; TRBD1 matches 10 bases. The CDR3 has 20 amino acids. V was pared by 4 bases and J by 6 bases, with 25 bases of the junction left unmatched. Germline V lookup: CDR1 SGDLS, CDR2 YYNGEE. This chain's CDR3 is CASSTSTRTGGSVYDSEQYF. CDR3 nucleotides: TGTGCCAGCAGCACCTCGACTCGGACAGGGGGTAGCGTATACGACAGCGAGCAGTACTTC.

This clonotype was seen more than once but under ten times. CDR3 sequence: CASSPRFRSHLRNTIYF. The CDR3 DNA reads as TGTGCCAGCAGCCCCCGATTTAGAAGCCACCTCCGAAACACCATATATTTT. V gene TRBV7-9 combines with J gene TRBJ1-3; D is uncertain. Germline CDR1 is SEHNR and CDR2 is FQNEAQ (reference sequence). The CDR3 is 17 residues long. Trimming cost V 5 bases and J 5 bases, with 22 bases left between them. Full variable domain (rest looked up from reference TRBV7-9 and TRBJ1-3): DTGVSQNPRHKITKRGQNVTFRCDPISEHNRLYWYRQTLGQGPEFLTYFQNEAQLEKSRLLSDRFSAERPKGSFSTLEIQRTEQGDSAMYLCASSPRFRSHLRNTIYFGEGSWLTVV.

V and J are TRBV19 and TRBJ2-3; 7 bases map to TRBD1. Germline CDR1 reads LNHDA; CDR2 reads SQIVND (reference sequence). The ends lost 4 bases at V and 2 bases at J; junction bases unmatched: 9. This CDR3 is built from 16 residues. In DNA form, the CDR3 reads TGTGCCAGTAGTAGGACAGGACTCTTCGTCACAGATACGCAGTATTTT. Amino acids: CASSRTGLFVTDTQYF.

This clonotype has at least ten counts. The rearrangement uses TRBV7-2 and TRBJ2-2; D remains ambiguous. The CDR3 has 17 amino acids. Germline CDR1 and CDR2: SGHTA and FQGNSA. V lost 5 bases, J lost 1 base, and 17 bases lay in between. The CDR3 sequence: CASSLIRETKNTGELFF. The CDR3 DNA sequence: TGTGCCAGCAGCCTAATCCGCGAGACGAAGAACACCGGGGAGCTGTTTTTT.

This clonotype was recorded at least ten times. CDR3: CASSLSRNTEAFF. The CDR3 nucleotides read TGTGCCAGCAGTTTATCACGGAACACTGAAGCTTTCTTT. The chain couples TRBV27 to TRBJ1-1; no clear D. The germline CDR1 and CDR2 sequences are MNHEY and SMNVEV (reference sequence). The V and J ends lost 0 bases and 1 base respectively, with 3 bases between them. The CDR3 is 13 amino acids.

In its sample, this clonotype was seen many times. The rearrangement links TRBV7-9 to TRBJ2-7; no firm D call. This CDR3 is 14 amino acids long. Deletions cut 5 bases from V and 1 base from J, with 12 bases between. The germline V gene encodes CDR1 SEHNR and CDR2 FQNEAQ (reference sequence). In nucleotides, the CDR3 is TGTGCCAGCAGCCCGATGTCTAGGTCCTACGAGCAGTACTTC. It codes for CASSPMSRSYEQYF. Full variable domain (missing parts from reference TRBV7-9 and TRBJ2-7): DTGVSQNPRHKITKRGQNVTFRCDPISEHNRLYWYRQTLGQGPEFLTYFQNEAQLEKSRLLSDRFSAERPKGSFSTLEIQRTEQGDSAMYLCASSPMSRSYEQYFGPGTRLTVT.

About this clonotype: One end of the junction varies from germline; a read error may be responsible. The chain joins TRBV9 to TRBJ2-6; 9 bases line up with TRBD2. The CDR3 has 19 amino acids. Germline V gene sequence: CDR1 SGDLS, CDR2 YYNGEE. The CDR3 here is CASSVSGLATRAGANVLTF. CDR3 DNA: TGTGCCAGCAGCGTTTCGGGACTAGCAACGAGGGCTGGGGCCAATGTCCTGACTTTC. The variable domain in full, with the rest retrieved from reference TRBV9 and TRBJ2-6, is DSGVTQTPKHLITATGQRVTLRCSPRSGDLSVYWYQQSLDQGLQFLIQYYNGEERAKGNILERFSAQQFPDLHSELNLSSLELGDSALYFCASSVSGLATRAGANVLTFGAGSRLTVL.

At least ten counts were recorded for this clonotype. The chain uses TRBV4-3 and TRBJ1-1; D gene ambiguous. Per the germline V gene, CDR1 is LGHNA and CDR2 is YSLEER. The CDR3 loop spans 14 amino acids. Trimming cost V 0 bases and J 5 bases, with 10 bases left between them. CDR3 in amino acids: CASSQDPGWTEAFF. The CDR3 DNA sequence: TGCGCCAGCAGCCAAGATCCGGGATGGACTGAAGCTTTCTTT.

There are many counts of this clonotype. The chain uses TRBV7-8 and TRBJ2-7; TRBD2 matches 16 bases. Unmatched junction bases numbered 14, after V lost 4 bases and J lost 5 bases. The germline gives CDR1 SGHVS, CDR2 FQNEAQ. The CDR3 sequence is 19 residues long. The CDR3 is CASSSLPGTSGRGRDEQYF. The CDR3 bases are TGTGCCAGCAGCTCACTCCCCGGGACTAGCGGGAGGGGACGCGACGAGCAGTACTTC.

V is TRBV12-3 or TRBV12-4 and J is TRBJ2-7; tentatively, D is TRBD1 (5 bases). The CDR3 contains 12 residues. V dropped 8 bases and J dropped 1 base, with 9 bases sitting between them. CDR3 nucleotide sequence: TGTGCCAGCGCGGCAGGGTCCTACGAGCAGTACTTC. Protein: CASAAGSYEQYF.

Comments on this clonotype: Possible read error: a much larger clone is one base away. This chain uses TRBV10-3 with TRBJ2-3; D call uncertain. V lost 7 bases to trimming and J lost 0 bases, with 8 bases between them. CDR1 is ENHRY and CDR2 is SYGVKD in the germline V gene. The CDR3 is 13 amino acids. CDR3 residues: CAINERSTDTQYF. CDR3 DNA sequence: TGTGCCATCAATGAACGAAGCACAGATACGCAGTATTTT.

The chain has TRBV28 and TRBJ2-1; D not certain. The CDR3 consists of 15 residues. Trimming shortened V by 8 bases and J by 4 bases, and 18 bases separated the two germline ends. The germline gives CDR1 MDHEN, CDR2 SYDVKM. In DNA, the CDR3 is TGTGCCAGCTCCCCTCGCCCCGAGAATTACAATGAGCAGTTCTTC. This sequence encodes CASSPRPENYNEQFF.